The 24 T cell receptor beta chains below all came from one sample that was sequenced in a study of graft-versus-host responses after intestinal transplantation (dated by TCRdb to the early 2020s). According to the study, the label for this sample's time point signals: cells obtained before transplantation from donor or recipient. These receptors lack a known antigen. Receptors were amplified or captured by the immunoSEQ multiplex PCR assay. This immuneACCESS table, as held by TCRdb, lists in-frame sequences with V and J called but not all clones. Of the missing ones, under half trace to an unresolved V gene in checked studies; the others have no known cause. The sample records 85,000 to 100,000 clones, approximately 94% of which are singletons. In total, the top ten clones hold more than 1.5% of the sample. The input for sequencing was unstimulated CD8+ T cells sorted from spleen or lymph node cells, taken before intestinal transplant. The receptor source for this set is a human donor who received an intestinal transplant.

The CDR3 protein is CASSPTTSGGSNTGELFF. CDR3 nucleotides: TGTGCCAGCAGCCCCACGACTAGCGGGGGCTCGAACACCGGGGAGCTGTTTTTT. The chain links TRBV7-9 to TRBJ2-2, with 12 bases identical to TRBD2. CDR1 is SEHNR, CDR2 FQNEAQ, per germline (reference sequence). The CDR3 spans 18 residues. V lost 5 bases, J lost 0 bases, and 7 bases stayed unmatched.

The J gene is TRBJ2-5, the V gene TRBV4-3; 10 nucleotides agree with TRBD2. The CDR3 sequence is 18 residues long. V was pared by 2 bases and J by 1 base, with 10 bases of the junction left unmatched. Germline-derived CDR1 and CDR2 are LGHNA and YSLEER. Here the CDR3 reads CASSQFSSSGGVQETQYF. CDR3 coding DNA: TGCGCCAGCAGCCAATTTTCGTCTAGCGGGGGTGTCCAAGAGACCCAGTACTTC.

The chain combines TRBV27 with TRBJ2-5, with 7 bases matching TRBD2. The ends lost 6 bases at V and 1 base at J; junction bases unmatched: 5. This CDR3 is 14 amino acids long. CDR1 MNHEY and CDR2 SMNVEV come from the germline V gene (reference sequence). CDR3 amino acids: CASSPPGGQETQYF. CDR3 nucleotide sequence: TGTGCCAGCAGCCCCCCGGGGGGCCAAGAGACCCAGTACTTC.

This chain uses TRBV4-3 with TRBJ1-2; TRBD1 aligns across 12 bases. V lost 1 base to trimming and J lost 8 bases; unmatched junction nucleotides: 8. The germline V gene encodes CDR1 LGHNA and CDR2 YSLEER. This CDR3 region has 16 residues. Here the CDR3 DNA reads TGCGCCAGCAGCCAAGGAACGGGACAGGGGGCCTGGGGCTACACCTTC. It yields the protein CASSQGTGQGAWGYTF.

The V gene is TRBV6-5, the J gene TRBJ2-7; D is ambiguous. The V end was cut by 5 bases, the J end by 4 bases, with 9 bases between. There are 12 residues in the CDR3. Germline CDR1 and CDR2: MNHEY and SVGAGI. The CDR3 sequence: CASSEIGYEQYF. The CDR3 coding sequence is TGTGCCAGCAGTGAAATCGGGTACGAGCAGTACTTC.

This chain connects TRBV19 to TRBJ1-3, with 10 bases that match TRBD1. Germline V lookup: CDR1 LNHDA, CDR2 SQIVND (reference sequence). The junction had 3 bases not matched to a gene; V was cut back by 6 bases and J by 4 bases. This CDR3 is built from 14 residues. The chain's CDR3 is CASRPTGGGNTIYF. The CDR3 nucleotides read TGTGCCAGTAGACCGACAGGGGGCGGAAACACCATATATTTT.

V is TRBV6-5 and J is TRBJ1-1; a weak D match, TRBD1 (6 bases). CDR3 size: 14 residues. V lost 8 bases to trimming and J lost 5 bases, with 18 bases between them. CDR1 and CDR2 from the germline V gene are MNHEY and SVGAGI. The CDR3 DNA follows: TGTGCCAGCTGTTCGGGGGGGCGGTGTACTGAAGCTTTCTTT. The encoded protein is CASCSGGRCTEAFF.

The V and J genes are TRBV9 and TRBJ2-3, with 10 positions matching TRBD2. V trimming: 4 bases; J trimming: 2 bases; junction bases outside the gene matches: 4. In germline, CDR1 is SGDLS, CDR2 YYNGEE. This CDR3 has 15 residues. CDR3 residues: CASSTTSGATDTQYF. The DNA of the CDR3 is TGTGCCAGCAGCACCACTAGCGGGGCCACAGATACGCAGTATTTT.

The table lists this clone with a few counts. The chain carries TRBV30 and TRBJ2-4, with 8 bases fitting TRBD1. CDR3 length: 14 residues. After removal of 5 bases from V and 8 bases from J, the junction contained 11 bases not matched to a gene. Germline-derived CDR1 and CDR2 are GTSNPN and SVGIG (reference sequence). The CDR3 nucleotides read TGTGCCTGGTCCATAGGACAGGGTGTGGACATTCAGTACTTC. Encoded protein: CAWSIGQGVDIQYF.

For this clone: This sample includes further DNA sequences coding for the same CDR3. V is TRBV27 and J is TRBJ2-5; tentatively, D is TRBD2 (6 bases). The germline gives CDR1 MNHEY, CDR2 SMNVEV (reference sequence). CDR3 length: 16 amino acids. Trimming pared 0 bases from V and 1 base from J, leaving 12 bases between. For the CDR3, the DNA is TGTGCCAGCAGTTTATCGGGAGGTCGGGGCCAAGAGACCCAGTACTTC. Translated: CASSLSGGRGQETQYF.

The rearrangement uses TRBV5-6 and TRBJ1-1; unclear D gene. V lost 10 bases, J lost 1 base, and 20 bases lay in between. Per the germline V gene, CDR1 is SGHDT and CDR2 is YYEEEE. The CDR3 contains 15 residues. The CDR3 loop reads CAYSSPREKNTEAFF. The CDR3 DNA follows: TGTGCCTACTCGTCACCGAGGGAGAAGAACACTGAAGCTTTCTTT.

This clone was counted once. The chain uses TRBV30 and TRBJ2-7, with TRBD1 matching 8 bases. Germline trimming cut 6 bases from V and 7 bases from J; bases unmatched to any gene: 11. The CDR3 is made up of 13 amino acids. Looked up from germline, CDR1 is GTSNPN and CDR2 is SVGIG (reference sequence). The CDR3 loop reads CACSLGTGHEQYF. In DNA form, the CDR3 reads TGTGCCTGTAGTCTAGGGACAGGTCATGAGCAGTACTTC.

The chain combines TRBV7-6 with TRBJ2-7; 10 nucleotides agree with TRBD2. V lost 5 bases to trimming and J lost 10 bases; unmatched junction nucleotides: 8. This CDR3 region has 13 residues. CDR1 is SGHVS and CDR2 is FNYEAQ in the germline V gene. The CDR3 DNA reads TGTGCCAGCAGCACCGCTAGCGGGGGTCGTCAGTACTTC. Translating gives CASSTASGGRQYF.

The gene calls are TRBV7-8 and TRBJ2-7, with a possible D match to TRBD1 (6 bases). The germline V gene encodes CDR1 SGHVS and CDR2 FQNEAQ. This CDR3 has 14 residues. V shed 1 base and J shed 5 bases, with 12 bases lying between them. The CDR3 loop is CASSLGAGENEQYF. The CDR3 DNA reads TGTGCCAGCAGCTTAGGGGCAGGGGAGAACGAGCAGTACTTC.

In DNA form, the CDR3 reads TGTGCCAGTAGTATAGTTTCGGGGATGGTTGGCTACACCTTC. This encodes CASSIVSGMVGYTF. The chain joins TRBV19 to TRBJ1-2; no clear D gene. V dropped 1 base and J dropped 7 bases, with 13 bases sitting between them. The CDR3 has 14 amino acids. The germline V gene encodes CDR1 LNHDA and CDR2 SQIVND (reference sequence).

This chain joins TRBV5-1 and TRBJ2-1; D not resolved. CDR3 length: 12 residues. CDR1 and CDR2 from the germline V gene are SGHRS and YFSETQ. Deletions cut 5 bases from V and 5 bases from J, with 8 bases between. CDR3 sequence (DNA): TGCGCCAGCAGACTTGCCAACAATGAGCAGTTCTTC. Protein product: CASRLANNEQFF.

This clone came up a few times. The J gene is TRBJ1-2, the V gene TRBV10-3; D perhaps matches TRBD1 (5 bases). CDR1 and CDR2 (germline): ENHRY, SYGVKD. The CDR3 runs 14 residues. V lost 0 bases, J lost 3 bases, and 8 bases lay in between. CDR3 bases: TGTGCCATCAGTGAGTCCGACAGTTACTATGGCTACACCTTC. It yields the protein CAISESDSYYGYTF.

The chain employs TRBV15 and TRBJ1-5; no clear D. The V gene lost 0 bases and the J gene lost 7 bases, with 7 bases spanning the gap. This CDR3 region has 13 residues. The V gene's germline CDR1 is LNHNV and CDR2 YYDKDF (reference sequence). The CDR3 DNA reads TGTGCCACCAGCAGAGAGAAGCGGCAGCCCCAGCATTTT. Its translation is CATSREKRQPQHF.

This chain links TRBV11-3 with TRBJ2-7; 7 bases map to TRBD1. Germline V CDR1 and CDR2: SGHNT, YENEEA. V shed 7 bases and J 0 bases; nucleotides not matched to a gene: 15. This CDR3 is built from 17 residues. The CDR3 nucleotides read TGTGCCAGCACCCCGACCGCCGGGGACAGCTTCTCCTACGAGCAGTACTTC. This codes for CASTPTAGDSFSYEQYF.

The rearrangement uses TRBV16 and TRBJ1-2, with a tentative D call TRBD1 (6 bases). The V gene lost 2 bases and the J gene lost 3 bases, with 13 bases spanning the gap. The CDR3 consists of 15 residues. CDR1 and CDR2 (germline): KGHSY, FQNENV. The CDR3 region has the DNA TGTGCCAGCAGCCAAGCAGGGGTTTCGCACTATGGCTACACCTTC. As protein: CASSQAGVSHYGYTF. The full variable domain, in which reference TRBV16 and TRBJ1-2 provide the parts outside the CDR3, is GEEVAQTPKHLVRGEGQKAKLYCAPIKGHSYVFWYQQVLKNEFKFLISFQNENVFDETGMPKERFSAKCLPNSPCSLEIQATKLEDSAVYFCASSQAGVSHYGYTFGSGTRLTVV.

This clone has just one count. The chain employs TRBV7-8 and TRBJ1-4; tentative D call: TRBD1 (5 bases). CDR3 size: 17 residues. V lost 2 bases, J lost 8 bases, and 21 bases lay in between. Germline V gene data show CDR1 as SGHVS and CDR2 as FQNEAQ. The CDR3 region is CASSLRQPPILTEKLFF. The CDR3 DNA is TGTGCCAGCAGCTTAAGACAGCCTCCGATCTTAACCGAAAAACTGTTTTTT.

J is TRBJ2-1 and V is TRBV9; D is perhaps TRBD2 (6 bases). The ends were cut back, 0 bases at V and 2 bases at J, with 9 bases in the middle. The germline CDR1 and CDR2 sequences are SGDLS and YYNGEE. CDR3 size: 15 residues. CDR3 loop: CASSVAGETYNEQFF. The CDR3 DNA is TGTGCCAGCAGCGTAGCGGGGGAGACCTACAATGAGCAGTTCTTC.

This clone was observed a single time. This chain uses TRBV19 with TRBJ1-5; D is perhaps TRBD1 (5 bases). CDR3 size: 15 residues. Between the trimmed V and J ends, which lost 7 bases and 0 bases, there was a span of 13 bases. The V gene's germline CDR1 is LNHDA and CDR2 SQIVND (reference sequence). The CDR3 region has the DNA TGTGCCAGTACCATCACGGGGGGTAGCAATCAGCCCCAGCATTTT. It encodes CASTITGGSNQPQHF. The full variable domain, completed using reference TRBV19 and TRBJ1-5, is DGGITQSPKYLFRKEGQNVTLSCEQNLNHDAMYWYRQDPGQGLRLIYYSQIVNDFQKGDIAEGYSVSREKKESFPLTVTSAQKNPTAFYLCASTITGGSNQPQHFGDGTRLSIL.

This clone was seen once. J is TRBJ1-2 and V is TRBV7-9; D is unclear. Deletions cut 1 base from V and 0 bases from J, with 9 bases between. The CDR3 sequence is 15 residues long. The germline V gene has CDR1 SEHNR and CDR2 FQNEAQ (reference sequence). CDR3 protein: CASSLVGEPNYGYTF. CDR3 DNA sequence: TGTGCCAGCAGCTTAGTCGGGGAACCTAACTATGGCTACACCTTC.